This TCR beta chain is from a study of T cell repertoires and HLA-DP antigens (dated by TCRdb to 2016 to 2019). With regard to the full study: Using HeLa cells transduced to present allogeneic HLA-DP, the study set up an in vitro model of CD4+ T cell alloreactivity. Compared with self, one alloantigen differed at one amino acid in the peptide-binding groove and the other differed at under 13, modelling structurally similar versus dissimilar alloantigens. Of the three donors, two were male and one was female, with ages ranging from the 18-to-29 band to the 60-to-69 band. On average, roughly 200 ng of DNA went in for sorted CD137+CD4+ samples, versus roughly 1,200 ng for pre-culture CD4+ samples. Points the paper makes about the study in general: The study was limited by having only a few donors, by relying on a non-physiological HeLa antigen-presenting system, and by using total CD4+ responder cells. Clones undetected before culture had an average cumulative frequency of 36.3% against one allele and about 51% against the other. Sorted CD137+ cells showed similar clonality against both alloantigens (about 0.39), much higher than the clonality of pre-culture samples (around 0.038). The naive and memory CD4+ repertoires were not analysed as separate populations.

A note on this clone: Its antigen target is currently unknown. No much larger clone exists at a distance of one base, and base qualities are not known.

Untouched CD4+ T cells were isolated from Ficoll-separated PBMC by magnetic bead negative selection, reaching an average purity of about 98%. Magnetic beads were used to isolate untouched CD4+ T cells from Ficoll-separated PBMC, giving 95% to 98% purity with negligible CD8+ contamination. Peripheral blood mononuclear cells came from the buffy coats of three healthy blood donors. All three donors were CMV seronegative. The DNeasy Blood & Tissue Kit was used for extraction of genomic DNA. Genomic DNA from sorted CD137+CD4+ cells and from pre-culture CD4+ baseline samples of each subject was subjected to TCRB sequencing. The immunoSEQ multiplex PCR, with forward primers for 54 TRBV segments and reverse primers for 13 TRBJ segments, was used to amplify TCRB CDR3 regions. Pre-culture CD4+ samples were sequenced at deep resolution, targeting 200,000 T cell genomes. Amplicons were sequenced on an Illumina HiSeq System, producing 87 bp reads covering the CDR3. Under the source paper's analysis protocol: Correction for PCR and sequencing errors was applied to reads, and CDR3 regions were defined through alignment to IMGT reference sequences. Synthetic template pools were used to estimate template counts and unique rearrangement counts. Clonality was computed by subtracting Pielou's evenness from 1. Richness was estimated with the Daley-Smith estimator. Morisita's index was used to measure repertoire overlap. Clones present in cultured samples but not detected in the pre-culture repertoire of the same donor were defined as low-abundance clones. Drawn from immuneACCESS, this table holds only the in-frame rearrangements with V and J called that TCRdb kept. Clones are partly lost; checked studies trace under half to an unresolved V gene and leave the rest unexplained. D and trimming were read from the DNA, whereas the V and J calls and clone size are those reported in that table. Here the sample has fewer than 75,000 clones; roughly 77% occur a single time. Jointly, the top ten make up around 1.4% of the sample.

The sequence was obtained from a man between 60 and 75 years old in good health and CMV-seronegative. The specimen was CD4+ T cells from PBMCs.

Read as DNA, the sequence is TGTGCCTGGAAGTGGGGGGAATCTGGAAACACCATATATTTT. This encodes CAWKWGESGNTIYF. The rearranged chain carries TRBV30 and TRBJ1-3; TRBD1 is perhaps the D gene, given 5 matching bases. Trimming at the junction amounts to 4 bases on V and 1 base on J, and the germline ends lie 11 bases apart. The CDR3 runs 14 residues from the cysteine to the phenylalanine. Here the CDR3 DNA is all that survives: 42 bases in frame from base 1. CDR1 and CDR2 (GTSNPN, SVGIG) derive from the germline V gene (reference sequence).